The next 22 T cell receptor beta chains were all read from a single sample in a study of shared clonotypes between healthy human individuals. Generated by immunoSEQ multiplex PCR, the TCRdb table keeps only in-frame clones and is missing some. The sample contains 330,000 or so clones, roughly 70% of which appear only once. Sequenced: memory CD4+ T cells sorted from blood. The sample's subset: CD45RA-negative fraction. The receptors originated from a man aged 25 to 45 in good health.

As for this clone: Other nucleotide sequences from this sample produce the same CDR3. The rearrangement links TRBV14 to TRBJ2-7, with D perhaps matching TRBD2 (5 bases). This CDR3 is 17 amino acids long. Trimming pared 0 bases from V and 0 bases from J, leaving 15 bases between. Germline values: CDR1 SGHDN, CDR2 FVKESK. The CDR3: CASSQDLSPGYSYEQYF. CDR3 DNA: TGTGCCAGCAGCCAAGATTTATCCCCGGGATACTCCTACGAGCAGTACTTC.

This clone has a single count. The V and J genes are TRBV28 and TRBJ1-1; no clear D. V lost 3 bases, J lost 7 bases, and 12 bases lay in between. In germline, CDR1 is MDHEN, CDR2 SYDVKM. The CDR3 consists of 13 residues. The CDR3 region has the DNA TGTGCCAGCAGTTTTCTCCAGGACGGTGAAGCTTTCTTT. This sequence encodes CASSFLQDGEAFF.

The chain combines TRBV2 with TRBJ1-5, with D tentatively TRBD1 (5 bases). V lost 4 bases and J lost 7, with 11 bases in between. The CDR3 runs 13 residues. Germline lookup yields CDR1 SNHLY and CDR2 FYNNEI. The DNA of the CDR3 is TGTGCCAGCAGTGGACAGCCCACCCAGCCCCAGCATTTT. This gives the protein CASSGQPTQPQHF.

The chain is built from TRBV19 and TRBJ1-1; D ambiguous. The CDR3 length is 14 residues. Looked up from germline, CDR1 is LNHDA and CDR2 is SQIVND (reference sequence). With 9 bases removed from V and 4 bases from J, the gap between germline ends came to 18 bases. The CDR3 DNA follows: TGTGCCAGCACATCTTCAGGCCGCGGCACTGAAGCTTTCTTT. Translating it yields CASTSSGRGTEAFF.

The chain links TRBV5-1 to TRBJ1-1; unclear D gene. Per germline, CDR1 SGHRS and CDR2 YFSETQ. Deletions cut 1 base from V and 0 bases from J, with 4 bases between. The CDR3 has 13 amino acids. CDR3: CASSLRVNTEAFF. Written as DNA, the CDR3 is TGCGCCAGCAGCTTGCGGGTGAACACTGAAGCTTTCTTT. The whole variable domain, filled in from reference TRBV5-1 and TRBJ1-1, reads KAGVTQTPRYLIKTRGQQVTLSCSPISGHRSVSWYQQTPGQGLQFLFEYFSETQRNKGNFPGRFSGRQFSNSRSEMNVSTLELGDSALYLCASSLRVNTEAFFGQGTRLTVV.

This rearrangement joins TRBV6-6 to TRBJ1-2, with 8 bases fitting TRBD1. The V segment lost 5 bases and the J segment 5 bases; nucleotides outside the gene matches: 1. Germline V gene sequence: CDR1 MNHNY, CDR2 SVGAGI (reference sequence). The CDR3 consists of 12 residues. CDR3 in DNA: TGTGCCAGCAGTACAGGGGGGTATGGCTACACCTTC. Encoded protein: CASSTGGYGYTF.

The V call is TRBV2, the J call TRBJ2-7; 8 bases agree with TRBD2. V lost 6 bases and J lost 2; bases outside the gene matches: 9. This CDR3 comprises 15 residues. Germline loops: CDR1 SNHLY, CDR2 FYNNEI. The DNA for the CDR3 is TGTGCCAGCAGGGAACTAGCGGTAGAAACCTACGAGCAGTACTTC. Translation gives CASRELAVETYEQYF.

The chain carries TRBV14 and TRBJ1-2; D unresolved. Looked up from germline, CDR1 is SGHDN and CDR2 is FVKESK. CDR3 length: 14 residues. The V gene lost 3 bases and the J gene lost 4 bases, with 12 bases spanning the gap. CDR3 nucleotide sequence: TGTGCCAGCAGCCAGCCGGGAAAACTCTATGGCTACACCTTC. Translation gives CASSQPGKLYGYTF.

The rearrangement joins TRBV7-3 to TRBJ2-2; no reliable D call. This CDR3 contains 14 residues. From germline, CDR1 is SGHTA and CDR2 FQGTGA. V lost 0 bases, J lost 3 bases, and 5 bases lay in between. CDR3 bases: TGTGCCAGCAGCTTAACAATGGACACCGGGGAGCTGTTTTTT. It specifies CASSLTMDTGELFF.

V gene TRBV2 combines with J gene TRBJ2-3; D remains unclear. CDR1 SNHLY and CDR2 FYNNEI come from the germline V gene. Trimming cost V 11 bases and J 1 base, with 13 bases left between them. This CDR3 region has 13 residues. The DNA for the CDR3 is TGTGCCTTAGCACGAGAGGGCACAGATACGCAGTATTTT. It specifies CALAREGTDTQYF.

The CDR3 protein is CASSPIIGTSSYNEQFF. The CDR3 region has the DNA TGTGCCAGCAGCCCAATTATCGGGACTAGCTCCTACAATGAGCAGTTCTTC. The chain carries TRBV9 and TRBJ2-1, with 8 bases matching TRBD2. Germline V gives CDR1 SGDLS, CDR2 YYNGEE. This CDR3 has 17 residues. The junction had 9 bases not matched to a gene; V was cut back by 4 bases and J by 0 bases.

This chain connects TRBV5-4 to TRBJ2-3; D gene uncertain. The germline V and J ends were trimmed by 2 bases and 5 bases, with 3 bases remaining between them. The CDR3 has 11 amino acids. The V gene's germline CDR1 is SGHNT and CDR2 YYREEE (reference sequence). The CDR3 loop reads CASSFEDTQYF. CDR3 nucleotides: TGTGCCAGCAGCTTCGAAGATACGCAGTATTTT.

The chain joins TRBV5-1 to TRBJ1-4; 8 bases are a match to TRBD1. The CDR3 is 16 amino acids. Unmatched junction bases numbered 8, after V lost 0 bases and J lost 7 bases. CDR1 and CDR2 from the germline V gene are SGHRS and YFSETQ. In DNA, the CDR3 is TGCGCCAGCAGCTTGGGAACAGGGGGTGGAGGTGAAAAACTGTTTTTT. It is translated as CASSLGTGGGGEKLFF. Full variable domain (missing parts from reference TRBV5-1 and TRBJ1-4): KAGVTQTPRYLIKTRGQQVTLSCSPISGHRSVSWYQQTPGQGLQFLFEYFSETQRNKGNFPGRFSGRQFSNSRSEMNVSTLELGDSALYLCASSLGTGGGGEKLFFGSGTQLSVL.

This chain joins TRBV27 and TRBJ2-1, with TRBD2 identical over 10 bases. There are 16 residues in the CDR3. Germline values: CDR1 MNHEY, CDR2 SMNVEV (reference sequence). With 3 bases clipped from V and 6 bases from J, the junction kept 8 bases outside the gene matches. The CDR3 DNA reads TGTGCCAGCAGTTTGCTCTCTAGCGGGAGATCCAATGAGCAGTTCTTC. Translated, it gives CASSLLSSGRSNEQFF.

The chain links TRBV18 to TRBJ1-1; 7 nucleotides agree with TRBD1. The CDR3 extends over 14 amino acids. The V gene's germline CDR1 is KGHSH and CDR2 LQKENI. After removal of 4 bases from V and 2 bases from J, the junction contained 4 bases not matched to a gene. The CDR3 is CASSQQGFNTEAFF. The DNA of the CDR3 is TGTGCCAGCTCACAACAGGGGTTCAACACTGAAGCTTTCTTT.

The chain recombines TRBV6-1 with TRBJ2-7; either TRBD1 or TRBD2 may supply D (6 bases each). The CDR3 runs to 17 residues. Per the germline V gene, CDR1 is MNHNS and CDR2 is SASEGT. V was clipped by 3 bases and J by 0 bases, with 18 bases between them. The CDR3 region is CASSDFQGGRVSYEQYF. In nucleotides, the CDR3 is TGTGCCAGCAGTGACTTCCAAGGGGGGCGGGTCTCCTACGAGCAGTACTTC.

This rearrangement joins TRBV2 to TRBJ2-5; 8 positions match TRBD1. V trimming: 2 bases; J trimming: 4 bases; junction bases outside the gene matches: 3. Germline CDR1 is SNHLY and CDR2 is FYNNEI. The CDR3 runs 14 residues. DNA for the CDR3: TGTGCCAGCAGTGAATTGCAGGGGGCAGAGACCCAGTACTTC. It specifies CASSELQGAETQYF. Variable domain in full (rest from reference TRBV2 and TRBJ2-5): EPEVTQTPSHQVTQMGQEVILRCVPISNHLYFYWYRQILGQKVEFLVSFYNNEISEKSEIFDDQFSVERPDGSNFTLKIRSTKLEDSAMYFCASSELQGAETQYFGPGTRLLVL.

This clone was counted ten times or more. This rearrangement joins TRBV20-1 to TRBJ1-1, with D tentatively TRBD1 (5 bases). This CDR3 has 11 amino acids. Looked up from germline, CDR1 is DFQATT and CDR2 is SNEGSKA (reference sequence). Here the CDR3 DNA reads TGCAGGGGACGGCAGAACACTGAAGCTTTCTTT. It yields the protein CRGRQNTEAFF.

The rearrangement joins TRBV7-9 to TRBJ2-7, with 7 bases fitting TRBD1. Germline-derived CDR1 and CDR2 are SEHNR and FQNEAQ (reference sequence). With 1 base clipped from V and 2 bases from J, the junction kept 14 bases outside the gene matches. There are 18 residues in the CDR3. The CDR3 region is CASSLGGQTVPPAYEQYF. The CDR3 DNA sequence: TGTGCCAGCAGCTTAGGGGGACAGACAGTACCTCCTGCCTACGAGCAGTACTTC.

This chain joins TRBV5-1 and TRBJ2-2; D might be TRBD1 (6 bases). The CDR3 is 14 amino acids. V gave up 3 bases and J gave up 5 bases, with 11 bases separating them. CDR1 and CDR2 from the germline V gene are SGHRS and YFSETQ. The CDR3 region is CASSSQGETGELFF. DNA of the CDR3: TGCGCCAGCAGCTCACAGGGTGAAACCGGGGAGCTGTTTTTT.

This rearrangement joins TRBV18 to TRBJ2-3; TRBD1 matches at 7 bases. Germline values: CDR1 KGHSH, CDR2 LQKENI. The CDR3 contains 15 residues. The V segment lost 3 bases and the J segment 4 bases; nucleotides outside the gene matches: 7. The CDR3 DNA reads as TGTGCCAGCTCACCCGACAGGGTTCGCGCAGATACGCAGTATTTT. It yields the protein CASSPDRVRADTQYF.

On this clone: Other DNA sequences from this sample encode an identical CDR3 as well. The chain carries TRBV5-6 and TRBJ1-3; 8 bases line up with TRBD1. Losses at the gene ends were 4 bases for V and 2 bases for J; bases not matched to a gene: 5. This CDR3 has 15 residues. Germline values: CDR1 SGHDT, CDR2 YYEEEE. CDR3 coding DNA: TGTGCCAGCAGCCCTTTGGACAGGGCTGGAAACACCATATATTTT. Translation: CASSPLDRAGNTIYF.